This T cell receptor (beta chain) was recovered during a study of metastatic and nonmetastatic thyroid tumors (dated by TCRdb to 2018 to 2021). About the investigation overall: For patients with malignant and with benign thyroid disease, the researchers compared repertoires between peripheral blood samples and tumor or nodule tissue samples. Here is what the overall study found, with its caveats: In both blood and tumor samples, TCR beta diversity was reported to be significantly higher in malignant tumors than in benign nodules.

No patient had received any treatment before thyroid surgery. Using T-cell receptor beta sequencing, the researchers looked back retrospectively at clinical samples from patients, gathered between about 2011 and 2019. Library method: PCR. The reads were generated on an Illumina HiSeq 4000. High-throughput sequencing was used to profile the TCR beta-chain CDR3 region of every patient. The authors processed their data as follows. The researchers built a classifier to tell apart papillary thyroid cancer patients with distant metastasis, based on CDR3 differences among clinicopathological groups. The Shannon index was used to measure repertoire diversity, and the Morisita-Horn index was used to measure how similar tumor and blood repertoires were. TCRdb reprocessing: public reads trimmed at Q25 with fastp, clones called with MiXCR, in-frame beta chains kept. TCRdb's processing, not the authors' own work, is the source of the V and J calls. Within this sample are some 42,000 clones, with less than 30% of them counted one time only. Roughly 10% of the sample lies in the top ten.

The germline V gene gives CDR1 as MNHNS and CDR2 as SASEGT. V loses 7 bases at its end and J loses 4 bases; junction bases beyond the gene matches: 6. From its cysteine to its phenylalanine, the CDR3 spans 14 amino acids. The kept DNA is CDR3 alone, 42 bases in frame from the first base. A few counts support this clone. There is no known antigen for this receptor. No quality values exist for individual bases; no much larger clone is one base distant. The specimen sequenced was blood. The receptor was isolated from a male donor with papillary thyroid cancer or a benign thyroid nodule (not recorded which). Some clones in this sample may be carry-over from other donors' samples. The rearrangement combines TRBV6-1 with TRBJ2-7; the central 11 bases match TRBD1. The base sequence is TGTGCCAGCACCCCCGGGACAGGGGGTTACGAGCAGTACTTC. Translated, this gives CASTPGTGGYEQYF.